This TCR beta chain was recorded in a study of long-term antiretroviral therapy in people with HIV. General observations from the study: Dating from about 2004 to 2018, the blood was possibly obtained under older ART regimens. Clonotypes expanded prior to ART showed repertoire dominance at all sampled time points. Subsequent to ART, diversity was augmented yet persisted below that of transplant donor controls.

The run of the v3.0 immunoSEQ assay was at survey level. Per sample, sequencing targeted roughly 35,000-50,000 T-cell genomes. Profiled with immunoSEQ multiplex PCR; TCRdb holds only in-frame clones, not every one. Of 35,000 to 40,000 clones in the sample, over 75% were seen once. J lost 3 bases, V lost 0 bases, and 8 bases had no gene match. Germline V CDR1 and CDR2: KGHSH, LQKENI. This CDR3 region has 18 residues. As concerns this clone: Its antigen is unknown.

The chain employs TRBV18 and TRBJ2-6, with TRBD1 identical over 7 bases. The TCR originated in a man in his late teens or twenties with HIV. This specimen consisted of unsorted PBMCs, obtained 1.5 years after starting antiretroviral therapy. The CDR3 spells CASSPPTGKLGGANVLTF. The CDR3 bases are TGTGCCAGCTCACCACCGACAGGGAAATTAGGTGGGGCCAACGTCCTGACTTTC.